A single sample is the source of the 26 T cell receptor beta chains below, sequenced in a study of cytomegalovirus exposure and HLA in healthy donors. With 60 Vbeta and 13 Jbeta primers, the PCR was carried out. Repertoires were generated with immunoSEQ multiplex PCR, while TCRdb's copy carries only in-frame clones and drops some. The sample includes under 150,000 clones, roughly four fifths of them seen just once. Sequences were obtained from PBMCs. The origin of the receptors is a woman between 40 and 55 years old in good health and CMV-seropositive.

The rearrangement links TRBV18 to TRBJ1-2, with 7 bases fitting TRBD1. Germline-derived CDR1 and CDR2 are KGHSH and LQKENI. Trimming at V came to 4 bases and at J to 4 bases, leaving 9 bases not matched to a gene. The CDR3 has 15 amino acids. In DNA form, the CDR3 reads TGTGCCAGCTCACAGACCGGGACAGACGGCTATGGCTACACCTTC. This codes for CASSQTGTDGYGYTF.

The CDR3 reads CASSMRTGENSPLHF. For the CDR3, the DNA is TGTGCCAGTAGTATGCGGACAGGAGAGAATTCACCCCTCCACTTT. This rearrangement joins TRBV19 to TRBJ1-6; 7 bases are shared with TRBD1. Germline-derived CDR1 and CDR2 are LNHDA and SQIVND (reference sequence). V was pared by 3 bases and J by 7 bases, with 6 bases of the junction left unmatched. The CDR3 consists of 15 residues. The full variable domain, its missing parts supplied by reference TRBV19 and TRBJ1-6, is DGGITQSPKYLFRKEGQNVTLSCEQNLNHDAMYWYRQDPGQGLRLIYYSQIVNDFQKGDIAEGYSVSREKKESFPLTVTSAQKNPTAFYLCASSMRTGENSPLHFGNGTRLTVT.

V usage is TRBV7-9 and J usage is TRBJ1-1, with 8 bases matching TRBD1. In germline, CDR1 is SEHNR, CDR2 FQNEAQ (reference sequence). The J segment lost 3 bases and the V segment lost 2 bases, leaving 5 bases of the junction unmatched. This CDR3 contains 15 residues. CDR3 nucleotide sequence: TGTGCCAGCAGCTTACAGGGGGCGCGGGACACTGAAGCTTTCTTT. Protein: CASSLQGARDTEAFF.

This chain connects TRBV9 to TRBJ2-2; TRBD1 matches at 8 bases. V lost 0 bases and J lost 4; bases outside the gene matches: 8. CDR1 SGDLS and CDR2 YYNGEE come from the germline V gene. This CDR3 has 17 amino acids. In nucleotides, the CDR3 is TGTGCCAGCAGCGTAGAGGCAGGGGGCGCGGGCACCGGGGAGCTGTTTTTT. This codes for CASSVEAGGAGTGELFF.

The chain employs TRBV19 and TRBJ2-6; 7 bases agree with TRBD1. This CDR3 contains 15 residues. Per the germline V gene, CDR1 is LNHDA and CDR2 is SQIVND (reference sequence). With 6 bases clipped from V and 4 bases from J, the junction kept 6 bases outside the gene matches. The CDR3 loop is CASSKGGNGANVLTF. The CDR3, as DNA: TGTGCCAGTAGCAAAGGGGGCAACGGGGCCAACGTCCTGACTTTC. Complete variable domain (other parts from reference TRBV19 and TRBJ2-6): DGGITQSPKYLFRKEGQNVTLSCEQNLNHDAMYWYRQDPGQGLRLIYYSQIVNDFQKGDIAEGYSVSREKKESFPLTVTSAQKNPTAFYLCASSKGGNGANVLTFGAGSRLTVL.

The chain recombines TRBV6-6 with TRBJ2-5; unclear D gene. Germline CDR1 MNHNY, CDR2 SVGAGI (reference sequence). The ends were cut back, 4 bases at V and 5 bases at J, with 14 bases in the middle. The CDR3 has 14 amino acids. CDR3 amino acids: CASSSMEPFETQYF. The CDR3 DNA is TGTGCCAGCAGTTCGATGGAGCCATTCGAGACCCAGTACTTC.

J is TRBJ2-7 and V is TRBV9; TRBD1 matches 9 bases. J was trimmed by 11 bases and V by 3 bases; bases with no gene match: 12. Per germline, CDR1 SGDLS and CDR2 YYNGEE. The CDR3 loop spans 14 amino acids. Written as DNA, the CDR3 is TGTGCCAGCAGCGCCTCGTTGGGACAGGGAAGAAAGTACTTC. Translating it yields CASSASLGQGRKYF. Filled out from reference TRBV9 and TRBJ2-7, the complete variable domain reads DSGVTQTPKHLITATGQRVTLRCSPRSGDLSVYWYQQSLDQGLQFLIQYYNGEERAKGNILERFSAQQFPDLHSELNLSSLELGDSALYFCASSASLGQGRKYFGPGTRLTVT.

The chain joins TRBV18 to TRBJ1-1, with 8 bases aligning to TRBD1. CDR3 size: 15 residues. Germline assignment: CDR1 KGHSH and CDR2 LQKENI. J lost 11 bases, V lost 3 bases, and 14 bases had no gene match. The CDR3 region is CASSPRAGQGKNAFF. In DNA form, the CDR3 reads TGTGCCAGCTCACCGCGAGCCGGACAGGGCAAGAATGCTTTCTTT.

This clone has more than one count but fewer than ten. This chain connects TRBV5-4 to TRBJ1-1, with D uncertain. Germline V lookup: CDR1 SGHNT, CDR2 YYREEE (reference sequence). This CDR3 contains 15 residues. Trimming pared 0 bases from V and 1 base from J, leaving 10 bases between. The CDR3 sequence is CASSLEPIRNTEAFF. The CDR3 DNA sequence: TGTGCCAGCAGCTTGGAACCGATTAGGAACACTGAAGCTTTCTTT.

The chain carries TRBV5-1 and TRBJ2-1; 10 bases agree with TRBD1. V lost 3 bases and J lost 2; bases outside the gene matches: 5. Per germline, CDR1 SGHRS and CDR2 YFSETQ. The CDR3 extends over 16 amino acids. The CDR3 spells CASSYEGTGAYNEQFF. For the CDR3, the DNA is TGCGCCAGCAGCTACGAGGGGACAGGGGCCTACAATGAGCAGTTCTTC.

V and J are TRBV6-5 and TRBJ1-2, with D hard to call. V lost 5 bases, J lost 0 bases, and 10 bases lay in between. There are 14 residues in the CDR3. Germline CDR1 is MNHEY and CDR2 is SVGAGI. The DNA of the CDR3 is TGTGCCAGCAGTCCTACAACAGCTAACTATGGCTACACCTTC. It specifies CASSPTTANYGYTF.

This sequence joins TRBV13 and TRBJ2-6; 11 positions match TRBD1. This CDR3 spans 19 amino acids. V lost 5 bases, J lost 2 bases, and 11 bases stayed unmatched. Looked up from germline, CDR1 is PRHDT and CDR2 is FYEKMQ (reference sequence). CDR3 region: CASSDRDRGVTAGANVLTF. The CDR3 nucleotides are TGTGCCAGCAGCGACCGGGACAGGGGGGTCACTGCTGGGGCCAACGTCCTGACTTTC.

The genes are TRBV28 and TRBJ2-7, with D unresolved. The CDR3 length is 11 residues. Germline V gene sequence: CDR1 MDHEN, CDR2 SYDVKM. Between the trimmed V and J ends, which lost 5 bases and 5 bases, there was a span of 7 bases. Here the CDR3 reads CASSALNEQYF. CDR3 nucleotide sequence: TGTGCCAGCAGTGCGTTAAACGAGCAGTACTTC.

The V gene is TRBV29-1, the J gene TRBJ2-7, with D maybe TRBD1 (6 bases). Germline-derived CDR1 and CDR2 are SQVTM and ANQGSEA. The CDR3 contains 13 residues. V lost 4 bases to trimming and J lost 4 bases, with 14 bases between them. The CDR3 protein is CSVAPTDRYEQYF. For the CDR3, the DNA is TGCAGCGTTGCCCCGACAGACAGGTACGAGCAGTACTTC.

The chain is built from TRBV5-1 and TRBJ1-1; maybe TRBD1 (6 bases). The germline V gene encodes CDR1 SGHRS and CDR2 YFSETQ. The CDR3 totals 13 residues. The V end lost 1 base, the J end lost 3 bases, and 7 bases lay between the germline ends. The CDR3 sequence is CASSLKGDTEAFF. The CDR3 DNA sequence: TGCGCCAGCAGCTTGAAGGGGGACACTGAAGCTTTCTTT.

The chain combines TRBV5-1 with TRBJ2-2, with 15 bases lining up with TRBD2. CDR3 size: 18 residues. The V and J ends lost 4 bases and 4 bases, in that order; junction bases with no gene match: 8. Germline values: CDR1 SGHRS, CDR2 YFSETQ. The CDR3 spells CASSLGLAGGPRTGELFF. CDR3 coding DNA: TGCGCCAGCAGCCTCGGACTAGCGGGAGGGCCGCGCACCGGGGAGCTGTTTTTT. Filled out from reference TRBV5-1 and TRBJ2-2, the complete variable domain reads KAGVTQTPRYLIKTRGQQVTLSCSPISGHRSVSWYQQTPGQGLQFLFEYFSETQRNKGNFPGRFSGRQFSNSRSEMNVSTLELGDSALYLCASSLGLAGGPRTGELFFGEGSRLTVL.

The chain carries TRBV7-3 and TRBJ2-3; 8 nucleotides agree with TRBD2. The ends lost 6 bases at V and 4 bases at J; junction bases unmatched: 9. Germline CDR1 is SGHTA and CDR2 is FQGTGA. This CDR3 is built from 15 residues. The CDR3 DNA sequence: TGTGCCAGCAGACCGAGCGGGAGTTCCCCAGATACGCAGTATTTT. It yields the protein CASRPSGSSPDTQYF.

The chain recombines TRBV25-1 with TRBJ2-1; D possibly corresponds to TRBD2 (6 bases). V shed 6 bases and J shed 8 bases, with 14 bases lying between them. This CDR3 spans 13 amino acids. The germline V gene encodes CDR1 MGHDK and CDR2 SYGVNS. The CDR3 DNA follows: TGTGCCAGCAGCGCCTCCGCGGGGTATGAGCAGTTCTTC. Its protein product is CASSASAGYEQFF.

In its sample, this clone was seen once. This sequence joins TRBV5-4 and TRBJ1-1; a weak D match, TRBD1 (5 bases). The CDR3 contains 14 residues. The V end lost 5 bases, the J end lost 4 bases, and 15 bases lay between the germline ends. The V gene's germline CDR1 is SGHNT and CDR2 YYREEE (reference sequence). The CDR3 DNA sequence: TGTGCCAGCAGATCAGGGCTGGGAGGCACTGAAGCTTTCTTT. Its protein product is CASRSGLGGTEAFF.

This sequence joins TRBV7-8 and TRBJ1-1; tentatively, D is TRBD1 (6 bases). The ends were cut back, 3 bases at V and 5 bases at J, with 13 bases in the middle. CDR1 is SGHVS, CDR2 FQNEAQ, per germline. The CDR3 contains 14 residues. This CDR3 is CASSFNRERTEAFF. CDR3 in DNA: TGTGCCAGCAGCTTTAACAGGGAAAGAACTGAAGCTTTCTTT.

The rearrangement joins TRBV6-4 to TRBJ2-3; 11 bases agree with TRBD2. This CDR3 is 15 amino acids long. CDR1 is MRHNA, CDR2 SNTAGT, per germline. V lost 5 bases and J lost 6; bases outside the gene matches: 7. CDR3 sequence reads: CASSTSGSNPDTQYF. The CDR3, as DNA: TGTGCCAGCAGTACTAGCGGGAGCAACCCGGATACGCAGTATTTT.

On this clone itself: The junction and the germline gene differ at one end; a read error may be behind it. The V and J genes are TRBV7-7 and TRBJ2-1; D might be TRBD2 (5 bases). Germline CDR1 and CDR2: SSHAT and FNYEAQ (reference sequence). The length of the CDR3 is 14 residues. The CDR3 DNA follows: TGTGCTAGCAGCTTAAGTAGCGCCCACAATGAGCAGTTCTTC. It yields the protein CASSLSSAHNEQFF.

This clone has only one observation. The chain links TRBV19 to TRBJ2-1; 9 positions match TRBD1. From germline, CDR1 is LNHDA and CDR2 SQIVND (reference sequence). The ends lost 6 bases at V and 0 bases at J; junction bases unmatched: 9. CDR3 length: 17 amino acids. The CDR3 coding sequence is TGTGCCAGTAGCCGGGACAGGGTTTATAGCTCCTACAATGAGCAGTTCTTC. Amino acids: CASSRDRVYSSYNEQFF.

The chain employs TRBV6-4 and TRBJ1-6, with D unresolved. Germline assignment: CDR1 MRHNA and CDR2 SNTAGT. The V and J ends lost 3 bases and 13 bases respectively, with 16 bases between them. This CDR3 has 14 residues. CDR3 amino acids: CASSEGEGMGPLHF. The CDR3 DNA is TGTGCCAGCAGTGAGGGCGAGGGTATGGGTCCCCTCCACTTT.

In DNA form, the CDR3 reads TGTGCCAGCAGGCCCCCCGGGACAGGGCGTGGAAACACCATATATTTT. Its protein product is CASRPPGTGRGNTIYF. The chain combines TRBV6-6 with TRBJ1-3; 9 positions match TRBD1. This CDR3 is 16 amino acids long. Trimming at V came to 6 bases and at J to 3 bases, leaving 9 bases not matched to a gene. The germline V gene has CDR1 MNHNY and CDR2 SVGAGI (reference sequence).

The chain employs TRBV15 and TRBJ1-2, with TRBD1 matching 7 bases. The V gene end was trimmed by 2 bases and the J gene end by 14 bases; junction bases not matched to a gene: 8. Germline V CDR1 and CDR2: LNHNV, YYDKDF (reference sequence). There are 12 residues in the CDR3. CDR3 region: CATSRHSGTVTF. In DNA, the CDR3 is TGTGCCACCAGCAGACACTCCGGGACAGTTACCTTC.